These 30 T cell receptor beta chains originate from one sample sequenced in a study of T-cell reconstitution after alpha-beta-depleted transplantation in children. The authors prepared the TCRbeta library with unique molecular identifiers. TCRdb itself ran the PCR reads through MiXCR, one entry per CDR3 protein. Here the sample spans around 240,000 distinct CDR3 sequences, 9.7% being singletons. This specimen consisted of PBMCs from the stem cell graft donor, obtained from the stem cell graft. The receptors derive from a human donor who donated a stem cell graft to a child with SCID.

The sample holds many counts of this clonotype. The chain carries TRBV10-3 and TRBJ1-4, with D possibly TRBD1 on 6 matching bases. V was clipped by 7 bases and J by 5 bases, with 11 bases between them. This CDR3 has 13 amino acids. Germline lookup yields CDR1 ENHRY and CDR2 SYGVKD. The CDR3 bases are TGTGCCATCAAGAGACAGGCCAATGAAAAACTGTTTTTT. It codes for CAIKRQANEKLFF.

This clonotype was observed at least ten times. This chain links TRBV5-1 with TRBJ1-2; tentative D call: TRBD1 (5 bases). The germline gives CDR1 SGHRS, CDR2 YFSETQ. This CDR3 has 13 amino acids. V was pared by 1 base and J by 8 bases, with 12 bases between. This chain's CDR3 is CASSLFSGMGYTF. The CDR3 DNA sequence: TGCGCCAGCAGCTTGTTTTCAGGGATGGGCTACACCTTC.

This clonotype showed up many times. CDR3 coding DNA: TGTGCCAGTAGGTCAGAGACATACACTGAAGCTTTCTTT. Protein product: CASRSETYTEAFF. The chain employs TRBV19 and TRBJ1-1, with D unclear. From germline, CDR1 is LNHDA and CDR2 SQIVND (reference sequence). V lost 6 bases and J 3 bases, leaving 11 bases between the germline ends. The CDR3 spans 13 residues.

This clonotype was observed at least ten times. This CDR3 is CASSPGHEQYF. The CDR3 bases are TGTGCCAGCAGTCCGGGGCACGAGCAGTACTTC. The chain is built from TRBV6-2 or TRBV6-3 and TRBJ2-7; possibly TRBD1 or TRBD2 for D (5 bases each). The V end was cut by 5 bases, the J end by 5 bases, with 7 bases between. This CDR3 spans 11 amino acids. Germline V gives CDR1 MNHEY, CDR2 SVGEGT.

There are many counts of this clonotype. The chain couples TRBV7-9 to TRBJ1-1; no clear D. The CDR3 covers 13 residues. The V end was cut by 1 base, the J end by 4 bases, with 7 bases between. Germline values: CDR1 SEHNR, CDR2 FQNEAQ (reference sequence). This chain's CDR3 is CASSLEVGTEAFF. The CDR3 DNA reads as TGTGCCAGCAGCTTAGAGGTCGGCACTGAAGCTTTCTTT. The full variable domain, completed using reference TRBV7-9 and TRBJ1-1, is DTGVSQNPRHKITKRGQNVTFRCDPISEHNRLYWYRQTLGQGPEFLTYFQNEAQLEKSRLLSDRFSAERPKGSFSTLEIQRTEQGDSAMYLCASSLEVGTEAFFGQGTRLTVV.

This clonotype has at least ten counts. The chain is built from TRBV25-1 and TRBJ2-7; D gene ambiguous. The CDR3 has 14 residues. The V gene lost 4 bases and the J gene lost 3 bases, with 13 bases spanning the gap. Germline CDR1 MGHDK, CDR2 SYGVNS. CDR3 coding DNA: TGTGCCAGCAGTGGCCCCCGCGAAGGCTACGAGCAGTACTTC. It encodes CASSGPREGYEQYF.

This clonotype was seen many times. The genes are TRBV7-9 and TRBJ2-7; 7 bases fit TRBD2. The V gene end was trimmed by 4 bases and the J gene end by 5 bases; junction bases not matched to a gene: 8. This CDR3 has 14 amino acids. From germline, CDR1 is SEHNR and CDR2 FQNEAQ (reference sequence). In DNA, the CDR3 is TGTGCCAGCAGCTCGGGGAGGGAGAGCGACGAGCAGTACTTC. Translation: CASSSGRESDEQYF. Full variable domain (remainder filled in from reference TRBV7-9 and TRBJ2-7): DTGVSQNPRHKITKRGQNVTFRCDPISEHNRLYWYRQTLGQGPEFLTYFQNEAQLEKSRLLSDRFSAERPKGSFSTLEIQRTEQGDSAMYLCASSSGRESDEQYFGPGTRLTVT.

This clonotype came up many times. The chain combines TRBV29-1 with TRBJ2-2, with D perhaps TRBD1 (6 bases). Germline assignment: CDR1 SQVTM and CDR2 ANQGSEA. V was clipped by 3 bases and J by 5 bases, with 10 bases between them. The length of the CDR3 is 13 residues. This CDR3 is CSVEWGQTGELFF. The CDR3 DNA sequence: TGCAGCGTTGAGTGGGGGCAGACCGGGGAGCTGTTTTTT.

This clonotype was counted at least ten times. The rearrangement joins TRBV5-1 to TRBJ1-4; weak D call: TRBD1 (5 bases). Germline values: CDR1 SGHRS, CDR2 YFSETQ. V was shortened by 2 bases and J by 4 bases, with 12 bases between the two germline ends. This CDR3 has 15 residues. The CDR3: CASSFRDGLNEKLFF. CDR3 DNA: TGCGCCAGCAGCTTCCGGGACGGACTTAATGAAAAACTGTTTTTT.

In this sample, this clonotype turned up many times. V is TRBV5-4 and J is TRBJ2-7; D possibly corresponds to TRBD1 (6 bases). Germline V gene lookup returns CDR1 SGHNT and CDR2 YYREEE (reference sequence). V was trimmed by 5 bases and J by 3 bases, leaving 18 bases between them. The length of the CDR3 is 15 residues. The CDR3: CASSSTGLGNYEQYF. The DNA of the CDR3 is TGTGCCAGCAGTTCAACAGGGCTCGGTAACTACGAGCAGTACTTC.

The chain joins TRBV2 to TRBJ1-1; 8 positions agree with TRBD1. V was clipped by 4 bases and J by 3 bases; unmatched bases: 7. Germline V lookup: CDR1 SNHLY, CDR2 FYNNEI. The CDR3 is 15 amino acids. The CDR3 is CASSVQGARDTEAFF. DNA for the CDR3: TGTGCCAGCAGTGTTCAGGGGGCGCGTGACACTGAAGCTTTCTTT. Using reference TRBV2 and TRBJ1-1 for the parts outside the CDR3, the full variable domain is EPEVTQTPSHQVTQMGQEVILRCVPISNHLYFYWYRQILGQKVEFLVSFYNNEISEKSEIFDDQFSVERPDGSNFTLKIRSTKLEDSAMYFCASSVQGARDTEAFFGQGTRLTVV.

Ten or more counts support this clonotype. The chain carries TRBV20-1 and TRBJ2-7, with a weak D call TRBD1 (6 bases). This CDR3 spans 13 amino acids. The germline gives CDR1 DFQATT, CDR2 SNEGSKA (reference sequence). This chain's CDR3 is CSVGAENSYEQYF. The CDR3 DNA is TGCTCAGTGGGGGCGGAGAACTCCTACGAGCAGTACTTC.

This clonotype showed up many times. The CDR3 DNA is TGTGCCAGCAGCACTCGGCGGGGGCACCTCAAAAATCAGCCCCAGCATTTT. Its protein product is CASSTRRGHLKNQPQHF. The chain is built from TRBV21-1 and TRBJ1-5; TRBD1 reflects the table's D call only, with no check against the DNA. TRBV21-1 counts as a pseudogene. The CDR3 is made up of 17 amino acids.

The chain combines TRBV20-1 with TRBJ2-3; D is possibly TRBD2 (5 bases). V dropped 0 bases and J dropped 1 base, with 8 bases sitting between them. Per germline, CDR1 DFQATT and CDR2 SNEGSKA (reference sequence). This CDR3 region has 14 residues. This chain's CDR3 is CSARDVGGTDTQYF. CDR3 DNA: TGCAGTGCTAGAGACGTCGGGGGCACAGATACGCAGTATTTT.

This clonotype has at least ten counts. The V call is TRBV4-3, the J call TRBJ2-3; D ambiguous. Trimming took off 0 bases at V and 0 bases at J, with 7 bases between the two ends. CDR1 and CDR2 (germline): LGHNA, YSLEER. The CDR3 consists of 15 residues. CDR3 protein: CASSQDGRSTDTQYF. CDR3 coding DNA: TGCGCCAGCAGCCAAGATGGGCGGAGCACAGATACGCAGTATTTT.

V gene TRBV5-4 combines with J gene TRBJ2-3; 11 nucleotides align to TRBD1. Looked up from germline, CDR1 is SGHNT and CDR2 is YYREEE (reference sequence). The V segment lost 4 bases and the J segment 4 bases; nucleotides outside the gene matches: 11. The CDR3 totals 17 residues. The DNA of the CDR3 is TGTGCCAGCAGCCCCGTGTTTGGACAGGGGGCCTCAGATACGCAGTATTTT. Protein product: CASSPVFGQGASDTQYF.

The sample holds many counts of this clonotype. The DNA for the CDR3 is TGTGCCAGCAGGAATCCAGGTCGGGACACTGAAGCTTTCTTT. Amino acid sequence: CASRNPGRDTEAFF. The V and J genes are TRBV11-2 and TRBJ1-1; D gene uncertain. The CDR3 consists of 14 residues. V gave up 6 bases and J gave up 3 bases, with 14 bases separating them. Germline assignment: CDR1 SGHAT and CDR2 FQNNGV.

CDR3 in DNA: TGTGCCACCAGCCTCGGGCAGCACACCGGGGAGCTGTTTTTT. Protein product: CATSLGQHTGELFF. The rearrangement links TRBV15 to TRBJ2-2; no reliable D call. The V gene's germline CDR1 is LNHNV and CDR2 YYDKDF (reference sequence). V lost 5 bases and J lost 3, with 10 bases in between. The length of the CDR3 is 14 residues.

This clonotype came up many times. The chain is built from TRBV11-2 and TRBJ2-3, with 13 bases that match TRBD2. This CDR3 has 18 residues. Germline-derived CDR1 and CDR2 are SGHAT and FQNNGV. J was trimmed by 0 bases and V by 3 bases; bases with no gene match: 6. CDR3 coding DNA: TGTGCCAGCAGCTTGGGGACTAGCGGGGTCTATAGCACAGATACGCAGTATTTT. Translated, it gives CASSLGTSGVYSTDTQYF.

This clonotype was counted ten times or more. CDR3 sequence (DNA): TGTGCCAGCAGTGTATCTGGCGCTGCAGCAGAGACCCAGTACTTC. Translation gives CASSVSGAAAETQYF. The J gene is TRBJ2-5, the V gene TRBV6-1, with D hard to call. Germline-derived CDR1 and CDR2 are MNHNS and SASEGT. Trimming cost V 4 bases and J 4 bases, with 16 bases left between them. The CDR3 spans 15 residues.

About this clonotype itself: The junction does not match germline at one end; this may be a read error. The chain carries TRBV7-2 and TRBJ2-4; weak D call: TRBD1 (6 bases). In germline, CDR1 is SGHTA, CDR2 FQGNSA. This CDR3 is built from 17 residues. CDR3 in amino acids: CASSRTGGLIARNIQYF. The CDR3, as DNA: TGTGCCAGCAGCCGGACTGGGGGCTTAATAGCCAGAAACATTCAGTACTTC.

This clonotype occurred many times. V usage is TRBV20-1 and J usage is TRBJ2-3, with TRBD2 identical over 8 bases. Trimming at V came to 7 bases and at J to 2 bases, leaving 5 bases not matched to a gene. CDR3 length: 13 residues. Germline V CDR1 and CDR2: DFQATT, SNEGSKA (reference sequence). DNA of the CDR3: TGCAGTGTAAAGCGGGGGAACACAGATACGCAGTATTTT. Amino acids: CSVKRGNTDTQYF.

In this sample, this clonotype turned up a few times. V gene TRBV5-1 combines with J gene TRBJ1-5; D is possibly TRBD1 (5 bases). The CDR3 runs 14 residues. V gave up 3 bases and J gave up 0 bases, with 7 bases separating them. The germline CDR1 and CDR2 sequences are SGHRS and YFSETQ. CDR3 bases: TGCGCCAGCAGCTCAGGGAATAGCAATCAGCCCCAGCATTTT. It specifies CASSSGNSNQPQHF.

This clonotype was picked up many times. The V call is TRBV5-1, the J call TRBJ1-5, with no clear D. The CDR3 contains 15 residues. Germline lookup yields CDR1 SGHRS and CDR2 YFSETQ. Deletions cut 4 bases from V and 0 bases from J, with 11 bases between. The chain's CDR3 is CASSPGINSNQPQHF. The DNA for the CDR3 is TGCGCCAGCAGCCCCGGGATTAATAGCAATCAGCCCCAGCATTTT.

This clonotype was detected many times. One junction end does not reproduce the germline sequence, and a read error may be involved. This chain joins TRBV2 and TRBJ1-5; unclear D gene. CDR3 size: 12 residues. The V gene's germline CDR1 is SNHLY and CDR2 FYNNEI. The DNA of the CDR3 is TGTGCCAGCAGGGAAGGGATGGCGCCCCAGCATTTT. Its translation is CASREGMAPQHF.

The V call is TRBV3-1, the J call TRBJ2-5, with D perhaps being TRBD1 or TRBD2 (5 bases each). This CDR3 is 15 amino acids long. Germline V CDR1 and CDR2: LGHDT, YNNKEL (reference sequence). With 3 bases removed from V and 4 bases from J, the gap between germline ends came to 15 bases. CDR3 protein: CASSQTGPPSETQYF. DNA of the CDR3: TGTGCCAGCAGCCAGACGGGACCCCCGTCAGAGACCCAGTACTTC.

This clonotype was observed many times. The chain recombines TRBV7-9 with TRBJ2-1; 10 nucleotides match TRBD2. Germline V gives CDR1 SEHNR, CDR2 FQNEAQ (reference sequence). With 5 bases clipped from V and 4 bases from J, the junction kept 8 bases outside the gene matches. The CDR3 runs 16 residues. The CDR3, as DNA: TGTGCCAGCAGCCCGCCCCCGGGACTAGCGTACAATGAGCAGTTCTTC. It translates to CASSPPPGLAYNEQFF.

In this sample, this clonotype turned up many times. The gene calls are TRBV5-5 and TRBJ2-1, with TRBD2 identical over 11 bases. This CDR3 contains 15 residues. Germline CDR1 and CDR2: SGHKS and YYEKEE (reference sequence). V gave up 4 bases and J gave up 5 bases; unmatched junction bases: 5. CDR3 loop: CASSTSGGINNEQFF. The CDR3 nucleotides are TGTGCCAGCAGCACTAGCGGGGGTATTAACAATGAGCAGTTCTTC.

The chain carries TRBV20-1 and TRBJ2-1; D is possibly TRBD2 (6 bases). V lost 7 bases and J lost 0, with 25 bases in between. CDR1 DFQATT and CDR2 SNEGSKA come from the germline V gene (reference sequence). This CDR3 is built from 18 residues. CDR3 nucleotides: TGCAGTGGCGAGGCTCGGGGGACGCAGATTAGCTCCTACAATGAGCAGTTCTTC. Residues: CSGEARGTQISSYNEQFF.

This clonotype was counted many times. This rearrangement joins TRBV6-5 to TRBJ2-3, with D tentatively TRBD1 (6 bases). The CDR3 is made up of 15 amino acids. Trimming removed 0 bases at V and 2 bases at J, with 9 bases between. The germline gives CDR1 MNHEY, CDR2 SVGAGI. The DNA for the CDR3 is TGTGCCAGCAGTTACTCTGGACAGCCCACAGATACGCAGTATTTT. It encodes CASSYSGQPTDTQYF.